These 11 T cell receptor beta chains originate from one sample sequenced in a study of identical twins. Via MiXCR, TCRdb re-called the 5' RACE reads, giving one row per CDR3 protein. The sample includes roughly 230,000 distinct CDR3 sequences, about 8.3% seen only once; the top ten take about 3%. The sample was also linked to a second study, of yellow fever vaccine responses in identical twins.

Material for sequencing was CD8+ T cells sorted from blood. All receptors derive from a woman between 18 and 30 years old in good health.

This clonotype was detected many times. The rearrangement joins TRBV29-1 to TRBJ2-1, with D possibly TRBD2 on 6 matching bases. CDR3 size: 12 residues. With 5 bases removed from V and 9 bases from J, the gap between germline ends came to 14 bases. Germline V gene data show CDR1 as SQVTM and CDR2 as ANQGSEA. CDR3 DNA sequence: TGCAGCGTTCACGGGACTGTTCTTGAGCAGTTCTTC. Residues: CSVHGTVLEQFF.

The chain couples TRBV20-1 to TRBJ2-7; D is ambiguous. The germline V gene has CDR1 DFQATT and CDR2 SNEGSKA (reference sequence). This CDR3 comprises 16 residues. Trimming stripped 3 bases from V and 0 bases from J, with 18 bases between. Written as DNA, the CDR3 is TGCAGTGCTAGGGACCTTAAGACCGCGAGCTCCTACGAGCAGTACTTC. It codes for CSARDLKTASSYEQYF.

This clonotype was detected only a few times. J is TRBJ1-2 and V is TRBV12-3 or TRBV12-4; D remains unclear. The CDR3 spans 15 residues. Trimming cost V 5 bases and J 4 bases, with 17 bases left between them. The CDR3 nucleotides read TGTGCCAGCAGTCCTTCGACGACCCCCTCCTATGGCTACACCTTC. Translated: CASSPSTTPSYGYTF.

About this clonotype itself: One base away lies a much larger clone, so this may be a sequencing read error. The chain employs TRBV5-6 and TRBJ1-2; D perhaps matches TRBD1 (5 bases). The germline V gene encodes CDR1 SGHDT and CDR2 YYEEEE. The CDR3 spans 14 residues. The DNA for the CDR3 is TGTGCCGGCAGCTTTGAGGGGCTCGACTATGGCTACACCTTC. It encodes CAGSFEGLDYGYTF.

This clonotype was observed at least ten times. CDR3 DNA sequence: TGTGCCAGCAGCACCGGAGACAGGGATTGGGCCGGGGAGCTGTTTTTT. It codes for CASSTGDRDWAGELFF. The V call is TRBV5-4, the J call TRBJ2-2, with 7 positions matching TRBD1. The trim removed 4 bases at V and 6 bases at J, leaving 12 bases unmatched. CDR3 length: 16 amino acids. Germline V CDR1 and CDR2: SGHNT, YYREEE (reference sequence).

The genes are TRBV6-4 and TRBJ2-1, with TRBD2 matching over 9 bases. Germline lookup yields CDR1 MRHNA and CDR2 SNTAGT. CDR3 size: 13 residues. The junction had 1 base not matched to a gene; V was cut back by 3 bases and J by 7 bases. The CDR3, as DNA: TGTGCCAGCAGTGAAGGACTAGCGAATGAGCAGTTCTTC. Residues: CASSEGLANEQFF.

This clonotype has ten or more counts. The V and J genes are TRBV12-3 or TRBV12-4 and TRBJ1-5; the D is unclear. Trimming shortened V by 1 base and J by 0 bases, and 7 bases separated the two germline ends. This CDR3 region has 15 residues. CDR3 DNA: TGTGCCAGCAGTTTAGTCGGAGGTAGCAATCAGCCCCAGCATTTT. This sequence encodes CASSLVGGSNQPQHF.

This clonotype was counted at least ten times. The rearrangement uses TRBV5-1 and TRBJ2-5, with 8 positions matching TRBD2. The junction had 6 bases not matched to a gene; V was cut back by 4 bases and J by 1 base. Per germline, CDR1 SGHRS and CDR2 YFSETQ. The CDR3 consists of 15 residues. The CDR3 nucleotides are TGCGCCAGCAGCGAGGGACTAGATATCCAAGAGACCCAGTACTTC. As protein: CASSEGLDIQETQYF.

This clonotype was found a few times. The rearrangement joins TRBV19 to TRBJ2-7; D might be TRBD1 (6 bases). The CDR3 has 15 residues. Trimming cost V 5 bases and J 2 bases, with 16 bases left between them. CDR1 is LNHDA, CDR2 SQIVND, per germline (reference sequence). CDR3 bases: TGTGCCAGTAGTGCCACCGGGACAACACCCTACGAGCAGTACTTC. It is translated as CASSATGTTPYEQYF. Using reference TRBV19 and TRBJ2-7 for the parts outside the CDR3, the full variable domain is DGGITQSPKYLFRKEGQNVTLSCEQNLNHDAMYWYRQDPGQGLRLIYYSQIVNDFQKGDIAEGYSVSREKKESFPLTVTSAQKNPTAFYLCASSATGTTPYEQYFGPGTRLTVT.

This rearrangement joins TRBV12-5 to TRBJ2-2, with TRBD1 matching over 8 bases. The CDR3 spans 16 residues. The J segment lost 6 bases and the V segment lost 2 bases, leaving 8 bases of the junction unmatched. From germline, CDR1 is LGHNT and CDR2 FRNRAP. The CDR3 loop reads CASGLLPGQGPGELFF. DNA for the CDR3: TGTGCTAGTGGTTTGCTCCCCGGACAGGGCCCCGGGGAGCTGTTTTTT.

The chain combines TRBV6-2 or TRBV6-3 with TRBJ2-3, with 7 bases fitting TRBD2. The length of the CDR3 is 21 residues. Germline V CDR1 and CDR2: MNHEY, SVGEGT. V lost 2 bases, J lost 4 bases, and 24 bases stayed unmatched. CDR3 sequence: CASSYHLGIAGSPEGADTQYF. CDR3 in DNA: TGTGCCAGCAGTTACCACCTCGGGATAGCGGGCTCCCCGGAGGGCGCAGATACGCAGTATTTT.